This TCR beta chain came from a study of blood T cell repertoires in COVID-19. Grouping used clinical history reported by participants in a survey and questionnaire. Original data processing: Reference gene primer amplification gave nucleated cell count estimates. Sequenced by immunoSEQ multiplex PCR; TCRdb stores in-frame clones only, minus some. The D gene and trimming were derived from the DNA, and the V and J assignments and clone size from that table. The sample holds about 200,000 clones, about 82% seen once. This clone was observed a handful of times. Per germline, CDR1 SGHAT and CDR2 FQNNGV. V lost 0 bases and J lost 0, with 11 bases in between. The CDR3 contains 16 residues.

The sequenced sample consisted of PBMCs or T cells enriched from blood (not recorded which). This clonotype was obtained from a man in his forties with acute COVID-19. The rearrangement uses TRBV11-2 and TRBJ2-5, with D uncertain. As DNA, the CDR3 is TGTGCCAGCAGCTTAGAAATAAGACTTTACCAAGAGACCCAGTACTTC. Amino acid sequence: CASSLEIRLYQETQYF.